This TCR beta chain was profiled in a study of blood T cells in healthy people across ages. Findings and limits, study-wide: In older individuals, TCR beta diversity per million T cells was lower, falling roughly linearly with age. The study regarded diversity estimates from one million T cells as underestimates.

Total RNA, at least 5 micrograms per sample, was extracted from PBMCs. Sample-barcoded 5' priming and a J-beta primer mix drove a second PCR of roughly 7 to 11 cycles. One entry per CDR3 protein, called by TCRdb with MiXCR from the 5' RACE reads. Among about 1,500,000 distinct CDR3 sequences listed, approximately 40% were seen once. Note on this clonotype: Its antigen is still unknown.

The V gene end was trimmed by 2 bases and the J gene end by 7 bases; junction bases not matched to a gene: 6. The CDR3 extends over 14 amino acids. The germline gives CDR1 KGHDR, CDR2 SFDVKD. The V and J genes are TRBV24-1 and TRBJ1-2, with TRBD1 matching over 7 bases. Sequenced material: blood. The receptor comes from a woman aged 18 to 35 in good health. The CDR3 coding sequence is TGTGCCACCAGTGATTGGGGACAGTTGGGTGGCTACACCTTC. As protein: CATSDWGQLGGYTF.